Presented here are 2 T cell receptor beta chains from one specimen sequenced in a study of shared clonotypes between healthy human individuals. Sequencing was performed with immunoSEQ multiplex PCR; in TCRdb, only in-frame clones are kept and a portion is missing. This table holds 450,000 or so clones, around 77% found once. Source material: PBMCs. All receptors come from a woman aged 40 to 55 in good health. Some clones in this sample may be carry-over from other donors' samples.

This clone appeared a few times. The chain is built from TRBV6-1 and TRBJ2-7; 8 nucleotides match TRBD2. The CDR3 loop spans 16 amino acids. Germline CDR1 reads MNHNS; CDR2 reads SASEGT. V was clipped by 2 bases and J by 7 bases; unmatched bases: 13. The CDR3 sequence is CASSESGTSGSWEQYF. CDR3 coding DNA: TGTGCCAGCAGTGAATCCGGAACTAGCGGATCGTGGGAGCAGTACTTC.

The chain has TRBV7-2 and TRBJ2-7; 10 positions agree with TRBD2. This CDR3 comprises 15 residues. V was clipped by 4 bases and J by 5 bases; unmatched bases: 8. Germline lookup yields CDR1 SGHTA and CDR2 FQGNSA. The CDR3 DNA is TGTGCCAGCAGCTCCCAAGCGGGAGGGTTCCACGAGCAGTACTTC. As protein: CASSSQAGGFHEQYF.